Below are 30 T cell receptor beta chains sequenced from a single sample in a study of a mutant IDH1 vaccine in newly diagnosed glioma. As to time point: week 23, last vaccination. It was 300 ug of mutant IDH1 20-mer peptide that made up each vaccine dose, given with topical imiquimod. Profiling relied on immunoSEQ multiplex PCR, and the TCRdb table lists in-frame clones only, not all of them. The sample holds 60,000 or so clones, about 81% seen once. Their antigen targets remain unknown. Sequencing was performed on PBMCs, taken from a glioma patient whose treatment included an IDH1 peptide vaccine. The origin of the receptors is a woman aged 40-49 years with glioma. Some clones in this sample may be carry-over from other donors' samples.

In its sample, this clone was seen once. V gene TRBV10-1 combines with J gene TRBJ1-4; D is unclear. Germline V CDR1 and CDR2: WNHNN, SYGVQD (reference sequence). This CDR3 comprises 14 residues. The V end lost 9 bases, the J end lost 3 bases, and 14 bases lay between the germline ends. The CDR3 DNA is TGCGCCAGGTCCGGACCTTCCCCTAATGAAAAACTGTTTTTT. It specifies CARSGPSPNEKLFF.

The chain joins TRBV4-2 to TRBJ1-4; 8 positions match TRBD1. Trimming at V came to 4 bases and at J to 4 bases, leaving 5 bases not matched to a gene. The CDR3 is made up of 15 amino acids. Germline CDR1 and CDR2: LGHNA and YNFKEQ. CDR3 sequence (DNA): TGTGCCAGCAGCCCCCAGGACAGGGATAATGAAAAACTGTTTTTT. This sequence encodes CASSPQDRDNEKLFF.

The chain recombines TRBV29-1 with TRBJ1-2, with 11 positions matching TRBD1. Trimming removed 6 bases from V and 5 bases from J; junction bases left unmatched: 2. CDR3 length: 12 residues. Looked up from germline, CDR1 is SQVTM and CDR2 is ANQGSEA. The DNA for the CDR3 is TGCAGCGTCGGGGACAGGGGGTATGGCTACACCTTC. This encodes CSVGDRGYGYTF. The variable domain in full, with the rest retrieved from reference TRBV29-1 and TRBJ1-2, is SAVISQKPSRDICQRGTSLTIQCQVDSQVTMMFWYRQQPGQSLTLIATANQGSEATYESGFVIDKFPISRPNLTFSTLTVSNMSPEDSSIYLCSVGDRGYGYTFGSGTRLTVV.

This sequence joins TRBV6-5 and TRBJ2-3; D possibly matches TRBD1 or TRBD2 (5 bases each). The V and J ends lost 5 bases and 1 base respectively, with 13 bases between them. Looked up from germline, CDR1 is MNHEY and CDR2 is SVGAGI. The CDR3 runs to 15 residues. The CDR3 DNA reads as TGTGCCAGCAGTCTTGAGGGGCGACGCACAGATACGCAGTATTTT. Translating gives CASSLEGRRTDTQYF.

V and J are TRBV19 and TRBJ2-1; tentative D call: TRBD1 (5 bases). CDR3 length: 15 residues. With 4 bases removed from V and 7 bases from J, the gap between germline ends came to 17 bases. Germline-derived CDR1 and CDR2 are LNHDA and SQIVND (reference sequence). This CDR3 reads CASSTGRTTWNEQFF. CDR3 nucleotides: TGTGCCAGTAGTACAGGCAGGACAACATGGAATGAGCAGTTCTTC.

This chain connects TRBV10-3 to TRBJ2-7; TRBD1 agrees at 7 bases. The CDR3 loop spans 14 amino acids. The junction had 6 bases not matched to a gene; V was cut back by 6 bases and J by 1 base. The germline V gene has CDR1 ENHRY and CDR2 SYGVKD. CDR3 protein: CAISPGQLSYEQYF. The CDR3 nucleotides are TGTGCCATCAGCCCGGGACAGCTTTCCTACGAGCAGTACTTC.

This sequence joins TRBV19 and TRBJ1-5; 12 bases fit TRBD1. Trimming took 2 bases from V and 7 from J; bases not matched to a gene: 6. Germline CDR1 reads LNHDA; CDR2 reads SQIVND (reference sequence). This CDR3 is built from 16 residues. CDR3 nucleotides: TGTGCCAGTAGTATACCGGGACAGGGGGCGAGACAGCCCCAGCATTTT. This gives the protein CASSIPGQGARQPQHF.

The rearrangement links TRBV6-5 to TRBJ1-5; D remains unclear. The length of the CDR3 is 14 residues. The germline gives CDR1 MNHEY, CDR2 SVGAGI. Trimming pared 2 bases from V and 3 bases from J, leaving 8 bases between. The CDR3 nucleotides are TGTGCCAGCAGTTACACCGGGCCCAATCAGCCCCAGCATTTT. Translated, it gives CASSYTGPNQPQHF.

The chain links TRBV12-1 to TRBJ2-3; the DNA was not compared with TRBD1, the D call given in the table. TRBV12-1 is annotated as a pseudogene. This CDR3 spans 16 amino acids. The chain's CDR3 is CASSFVTWACLDTQYF. CDR3 bases: TGTGCCAGCAGCTTTGTGACGTGGGCCTGTTTGGATACGCAGTATTTT.

This sequence joins TRBV5-4 and TRBJ1-3, with 8 nucleotides matching TRBD1. The CDR3 sequence is 16 residues long. Germline trimming cut 2 bases from V and 2 bases from J; bases unmatched to any gene: 6. Germline V CDR1 and CDR2: SGHNT, YYREEE (reference sequence). CDR3 sequence reads: CASSLPQGAAGNTIYF. CDR3 sequence (DNA): TGTGCCAGCAGCTTACCTCAGGGGGCCGCTGGAAACACCATATATTTT.

Only a few counts were recorded for this clone. The gene calls are TRBV2 and TRBJ1-1, with D possibly TRBD1 on 5 matching bases. The germline V gene has CDR1 SNHLY and CDR2 FYNNEI. Trimming took off 4 bases at V and 9 bases at J, with 18 bases between the two ends. This CDR3 has 14 residues. CDR3 nucleotide sequence: TGTGCCAGCAGTGTGACGAGTGGACACCCCCAAGCTTTCTTT. Amino acid sequence: CASSVTSGHPQAFF.

V gene TRBV27 combines with J gene TRBJ2-2; D not certain. V was pared by 3 bases and J by 6 bases, with 5 bases between. The CDR3 extends over 12 amino acids. CDR1 is MNHEY and CDR2 is SMNVEV in the germline V gene (reference sequence). The CDR3 DNA reads as TGTGCCAGCAGTTTGGTGGCCGGGGAGCTGTTTTTT. Its protein product is CASSLVAGELFF.

The rearrangement uses TRBV21-1 and TRBJ1-2; the listed D gene, TRBD1, was not tested against the DNA. TRBV21-1 is termed a pseudogene. The CDR3 covers 14 residues. The DNA of the CDR3 is TGTGCCAGCAGCTCGCCGGGACAGGGGCACGGCTACACCTTC. Protein sequence: CASSSPGQGHGYTF.

CDR3 nucleotide sequence: TGTGCCAGCAGCTTTTCGGAACAGGGGAACACTGAAGCTTTCTTT. Translated: CASSFSEQGNTEAFF. V gene TRBV11-2 combines with J gene TRBJ1-1; a possible D gene is TRBD1 (6 bases). Germline-derived CDR1 and CDR2 are SGHAT and FQNNGV. The ends were cut back, 3 bases at V and 1 base at J, with 12 bases in the middle. There are 15 residues in the CDR3. The full variable domain, in which reference TRBV11-2 and TRBJ1-1 provide the parts outside the CDR3, is EAGVAQSPRYKIIEKRQSVAFWCNPISGHATLYWYQQILGQGPKLLIQFQNNGVVDDSQLPKDRFSAERLKGVDSTLKIQPAKLEDSAVYLCASSFSEQGNTEAFFGQGTRLTVV.

This clone was seen a few times. The CDR3 reads CASSYRVNTEAFF. The CDR3 DNA reads as TGCGCCAGCAGCTACAGAGTGAACACTGAAGCTTTCTTT. The chain couples TRBV4-1 to TRBJ1-1; D remains ambiguous. Looked up from germline, CDR1 is MGHRA and CDR2 is YSYEKL. The CDR3 runs to 13 residues. Trimming took 5 bases from V and 0 from J, leaving 7 bases between them.

The chain has TRBV27 and TRBJ2-1; TRBD1 agrees at 8 bases. CDR1 MNHEY and CDR2 SMNVEV come from the germline V gene (reference sequence). CDR3 length: 14 residues. V lost 6 bases, J lost 2 bases, and 3 bases stayed unmatched. CDR3 nucleotides: TGTGCCAGCAGGGACAGGGTACCCTACAATGAGCAGTTCTTC. This gives the protein CASRDRVPYNEQFF.

J is TRBJ1-5 and V is TRBV6-6; 9 nucleotides match TRBD1. The V segment lost 7 bases and the J segment 2 bases; nucleotides outside the gene matches: 6. This CDR3 contains 15 residues. CDR1 and CDR2 (germline): MNHNY, SVGAGI (reference sequence). The CDR3 DNA reads TGTGCCAGCACGACAGGGGGATCAGGCAATCAGCCCCAGCATTTT. Its translation is CASTTGGSGNQPQHF.

V is TRBV27 and J is TRBJ1-1; D is possibly TRBD1 (5 bases). This CDR3 spans 15 amino acids. Between the trimmed V and J ends, which lost 5 bases and 0 bases, there was a span of 13 bases. CDR1 and CDR2 (germline): MNHEY, SMNVEV (reference sequence). CDR3: CASSPRDSMNTEAFF. The CDR3 DNA reads TGTGCCAGCAGTCCCAGAGACAGCATGAACACTGAAGCTTTCTTT.

The rearrangement joins TRBV4-1 to TRBJ1-3, with D unclear. CDR1 is MGHRA, CDR2 YSYEKL, per germline. Trimming pared 1 base from V and 4 bases from J, leaving 14 bases between. The CDR3 loop spans 16 amino acids. This CDR3 is CASSQGAMGFGNTIYF. DNA for the CDR3: TGCGCCAGCAGCCAAGGGGCCATGGGGTTCGGAAACACCATATATTTT.

The chain recombines TRBV4-1 with TRBJ2-5; possible D gene TRBD2, 6 bases. Trimming took 4 bases from V and 9 from J, leaving 15 bases between them. The germline gives CDR1 MGHRA, CDR2 YSYEKL. The length of the CDR3 is 13 residues. For the CDR3, the DNA is TGCGCCAGCAGCCCGGAGGGCGACTCGGCCCAGTACTTC. This gives the protein CASSPEGDSAQYF.

J is TRBJ1-1 and V is TRBV6-4; TRBD1 agrees at 10 bases. This CDR3 comprises 14 residues. Unmatched junction bases numbered 1, after V lost 6 bases and J lost 0 bases. CDR1 is MRHNA and CDR2 is SNTAGT in the germline V gene. CDR3 region: CASRGQGVNTEAFF. CDR3 DNA: TGTGCCAGCAGAGGACAGGGGGTGAACACTGAAGCTTTCTTT.

This clone is labeled as medium-sized. This rearrangement joins TRBV10-1 to TRBJ2-2; D ambiguous. The germline V gene has CDR1 WNHNN and CDR2 SYGVQD (reference sequence). The length of the CDR3 is 14 residues. V dropped 4 bases and J dropped 4 bases, with 10 bases sitting between them. CDR3 region: CASSAGSLTGELFF. Here the CDR3 DNA reads TGCGCCAGCAGTGCGGGCTCACTCACCGGGGAGCTGTTTTTT.

The genes are TRBV7-9 and TRBJ2-3; perhaps TRBD2 as D (7 bases). This CDR3 region has 16 residues. Trimming removed 4 bases from V and 3 bases from J, with 17 bases in between. CDR1 is SEHNR, CDR2 FQNEAQ, per germline (reference sequence). CDR3 nucleotide sequence: TGTGCCAGCAGCTCAAGACCGGGGGGCGGGACAGATACGCAGTATTTT. Its protein product is CASSSRPGGGTDTQYF.

The chain combines TRBV29-1 with TRBJ2-5, with D possibly being TRBD1 (6 bases). Germline loops: CDR1 SQVTM, CDR2 ANQGSEA. V was cut by 6 bases and J by 5 bases, with 16 bases left in between. The CDR3 is made up of 13 amino acids. CDR3 protein: CSVLRGLGETQYF. The CDR3 DNA is TGCAGCGTCCTCAGGGGCCTCGGGGAGACCCAGTACTTC.

V usage is TRBV9 and J usage is TRBJ1-1; tentatively, D is TRBD1 (5 bases). There are 14 residues in the CDR3. The germline V gene encodes CDR1 SGDLS and CDR2 YYNGEE. With 2 bases removed from V and 4 bases from J, the gap between germline ends came to 12 bases. CDR3 loop: CASSVTGRSTEAFF. The DNA for the CDR3 is TGTGCCAGCAGCGTTACAGGTCGTAGCACTGAAGCTTTCTTT.

The chain carries TRBV11-2 and TRBJ2-2, with 10 bases matching TRBD2. Germline-derived CDR1 and CDR2 are SGHAT and FQNNGV. The CDR3 totals 17 residues. The V segment lost 3 bases and the J segment 4 bases; nucleotides outside the gene matches: 8. This chain's CDR3 is CASSLSLAGGLTGELFF. DNA for the CDR3: TGTGCCAGCAGCTTGTCGTTAGCGGGGGGCCTCACCGGGGAGCTGTTTTTT.

The chain has TRBV4-2 and TRBJ1-4; D gene unclear. CDR1 and CDR2 from the germline V gene are LGHNA and YNFKEQ. The V end lost 3 bases, the J end lost 8 bases, and 10 bases lay between the germline ends. This CDR3 comprises 13 residues. The CDR3 loop is CASSQTVKEKLFF. CDR3 nucleotide sequence: TGTGCCAGCAGCCAGACGGTGAAGGAAAAACTGTTTTTT.

The CDR3 coding sequence is TGTGCCAGCAAAAGGACTCCGAGCTCCTATAATTCACCCCTCCACTTT. Translated: CASKRTPSSYNSPLHF. The chain carries TRBV2 and TRBJ1-6; D gene ambiguous. This CDR3 has 16 residues. Trimming removed 7 bases from V and 0 bases from J, with 13 bases in between. The germline V gene has CDR1 SNHLY and CDR2 FYNNEI.

The chain uses TRBV7-8 and TRBJ1-5; 10 nucleotides match TRBD1. V was clipped by 3 bases and J by 4 bases; unmatched bases: 3. Germline lookup yields CDR1 SGHVS and CDR2 FQNEAQ. The CDR3 is 15 amino acids. CDR3 sequence (DNA): TGTGCCAGCAGCTTGGGGACAGGGGTTAATCAGCCCCAGCATTTT. Translating gives CASSLGTGVNQPQHF. The full variable domain, with the rest looked up from reference TRBV7-8 and TRBJ1-5, is GAGVSQSPRYKVAKRGQDVALRCDPISGHVSLFWYQQALGQGPEFLTYFQNEAQLDKSGLPSDRFFAERPEGSVSTLKIQRTQQEDSAVYLCASSLGTGVNQPQHFGDGTRLSIL.

The CDR3 DNA is TGCGCCAGCAGAACAGGACAGGGGGCTGACACTGAAGCTTTCTTT. Amino acid sequence: CASRTGQGADTEAFF. The chain carries TRBV5-1 and TRBJ1-1; 11 bases agree with TRBD1. CDR3 length equals 15 residues. The ends lost 5 bases at V and 3 bases at J; junction bases unmatched: 6. Germline CDR1 is SGHRS and CDR2 is YFSETQ.